The sample holds one count of the clone carrying this T cell receptor beta chain. These data originate in a study of blood T cell repertoires in COVID-19. Study details: The study drew acute and convalescent COVID-19 samples from the United States, Italy and Spain. PBMCs, B-cell-depleted T cells, or T cells were the source of the cDNA or gDNA that made up the material.

Original data processing: Estimation of nucleated cell counts was performed using reference gene primer amplification. TCRdb's copy holds only in-frame clones and misses some; the assay was immunoSEQ multiplex PCR. V, J and clone size reflect that table, while D and trimming were determined from the DNA. The repertoire consists of some 180,000 clones, with 88% occurring once and the leading ten covering roughly 6%. The sequenced material came from peripheral blood. The clonotype originates from a man aged 40-55 years with active or convalescent COVID-19.

CDR3 nucleotides: TGTGCCAGCAGCCACTCTCAGCGGGCCGAGGCCTACGAGCAGTACTTC. Protein: CASSHSQRAEAYEQYF. This chain uses TRBV11-2 with TRBJ2-7; D is possibly TRBD2 (6 bases). CDR3 length: 16 amino acids. Germline-derived CDR1 and CDR2 are SGHAT and FQNNGV. Trimming removed 5 bases at V and 2 bases at J, with 19 bases between. The variable domain in full, with the rest retrieved from reference TRBV11-2 and TRBJ2-7, is EAGVAQSPRYKIIEKRQSVAFWCNPISGHATLYWYQQILGQGPKLLIQFQNNGVVDDSQLPKDRFSAERLKGVDSTLKIQPAKLEDSAVYLCASSHSQRAEAYEQYFGPGTRLTVT.